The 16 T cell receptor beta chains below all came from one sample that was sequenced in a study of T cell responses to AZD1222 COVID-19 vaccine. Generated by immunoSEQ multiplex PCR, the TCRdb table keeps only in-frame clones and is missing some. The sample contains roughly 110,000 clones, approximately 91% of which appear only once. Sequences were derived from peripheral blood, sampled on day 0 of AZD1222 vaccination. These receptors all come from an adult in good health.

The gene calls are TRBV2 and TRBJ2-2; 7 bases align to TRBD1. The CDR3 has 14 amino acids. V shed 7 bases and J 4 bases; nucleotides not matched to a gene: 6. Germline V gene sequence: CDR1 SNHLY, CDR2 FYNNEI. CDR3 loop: CASKGRGFTGELFF. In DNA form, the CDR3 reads TGTGCCAGCAAAGGCAGGGGGTTCACCGGGGAGCTGTTTTTT.

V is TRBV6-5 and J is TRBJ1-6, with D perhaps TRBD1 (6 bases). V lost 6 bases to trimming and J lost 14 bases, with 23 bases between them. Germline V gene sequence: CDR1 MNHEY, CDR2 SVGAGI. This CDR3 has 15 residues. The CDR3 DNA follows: TGTGCCAGCAGCCCCCGGGGGCAGCGCGGCAGAACCCTCCACTTT. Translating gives CASSPRGQRGRTLHF.

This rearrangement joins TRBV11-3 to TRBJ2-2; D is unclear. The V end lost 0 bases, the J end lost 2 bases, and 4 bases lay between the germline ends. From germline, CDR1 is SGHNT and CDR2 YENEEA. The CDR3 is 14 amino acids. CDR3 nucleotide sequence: TGTGCCAGCAGCTTAGATCCCAACACCGGGGAGCTGTTTTTT. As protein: CASSLDPNTGELFF.

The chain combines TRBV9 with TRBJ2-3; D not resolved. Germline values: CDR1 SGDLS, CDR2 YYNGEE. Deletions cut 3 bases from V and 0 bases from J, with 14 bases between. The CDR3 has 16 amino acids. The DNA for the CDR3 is TGTGCCAGCAGCGCCCAGGCAGGACGGAGCACAGATACGCAGTATTTT. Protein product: CASSAQAGRSTDTQYF.

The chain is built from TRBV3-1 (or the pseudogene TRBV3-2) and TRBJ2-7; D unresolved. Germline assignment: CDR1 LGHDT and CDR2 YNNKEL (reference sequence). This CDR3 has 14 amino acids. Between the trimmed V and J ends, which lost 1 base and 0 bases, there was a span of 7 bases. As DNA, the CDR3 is TGTGCCAGCAGCCAAGCCCGACCCTCCTACGAGCAGTACTTC. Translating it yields CASSQARPSYEQYF.

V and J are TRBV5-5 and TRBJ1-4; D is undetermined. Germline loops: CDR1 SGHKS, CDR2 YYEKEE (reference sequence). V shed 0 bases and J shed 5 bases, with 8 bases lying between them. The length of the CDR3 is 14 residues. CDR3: CASSLGSGNEKLFF. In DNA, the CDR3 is TGTGCCAGCAGCTTGGGGTCAGGAAATGAAAAACTGTTTTTT.

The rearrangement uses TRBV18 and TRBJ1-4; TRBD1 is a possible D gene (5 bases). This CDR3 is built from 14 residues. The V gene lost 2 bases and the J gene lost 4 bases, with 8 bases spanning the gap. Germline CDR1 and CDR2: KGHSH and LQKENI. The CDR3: CASSPGTVNEKLFF. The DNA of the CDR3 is TGTGCCAGCTCACCAGGGACCGTTAATGAAAAACTGTTTTTT.

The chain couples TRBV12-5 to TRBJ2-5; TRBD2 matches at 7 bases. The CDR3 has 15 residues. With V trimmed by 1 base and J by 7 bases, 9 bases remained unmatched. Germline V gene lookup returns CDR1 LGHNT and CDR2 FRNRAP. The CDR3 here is CASGLDRGREGTQYF. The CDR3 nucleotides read TGTGCTAGTGGTTTGGATCGGGGAAGGGAGGGGACCCAGTACTTC.

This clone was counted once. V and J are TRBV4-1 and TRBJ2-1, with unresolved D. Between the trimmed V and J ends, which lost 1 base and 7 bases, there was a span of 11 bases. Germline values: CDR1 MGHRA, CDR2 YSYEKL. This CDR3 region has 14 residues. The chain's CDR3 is CASSQVFSKNEQFF. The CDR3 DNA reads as TGCGCCAGCAGCCAAGTTTTTAGTAAAAATGAGCAGTTCTTC.

The DNA of the CDR3 is TGCAGCGTTGTGACAGATAGCAATCAGCCCCAGCATTTT. Encoded protein: CSVVTDSNQPQHF. The chain employs TRBV29-1 and TRBJ1-5, with a weak D call TRBD1 (5 bases). The V and J ends lost 4 bases and 0 bases respectively, with 7 bases between them. The CDR3 length is 13 residues. The V gene's germline CDR1 is SQVTM and CDR2 ANQGSEA. Looking up the rest from reference TRBV29-1 and TRBJ1-5 gives the full variable domain: SAVISQKPSRDICQRGTSLTIQCQVDSQVTMMFWYRQQPGQSLTLIATANQGSEATYESGFVIDKFPISRPNLTFSTLTVSNMSPEDSSIYLCSVVTDSNQPQHFGDGTRLSIL.

The CDR3 nucleotides read TGTGCCAGCAGCTTAGCCAGCTCCTATAATTCACCCCTCCACTTT. Its translation is CASSLASSYNSPLHF. The rearrangement joins TRBV5-4 to TRBJ1-6; D is unresolved. This CDR3 spans 15 amino acids. Trimming took off 2 bases at V and 0 bases at J, with 6 bases between the two ends. Germline CDR1 and CDR2: SGHNT and YYREEE (reference sequence).

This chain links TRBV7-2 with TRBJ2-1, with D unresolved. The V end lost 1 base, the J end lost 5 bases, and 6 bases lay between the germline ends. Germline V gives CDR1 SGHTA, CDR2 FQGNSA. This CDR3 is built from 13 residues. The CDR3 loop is CASSLDLDNEQFF. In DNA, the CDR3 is TGTGCCAGCAGCTTAGATTTGGACAATGAGCAGTTCTTC.

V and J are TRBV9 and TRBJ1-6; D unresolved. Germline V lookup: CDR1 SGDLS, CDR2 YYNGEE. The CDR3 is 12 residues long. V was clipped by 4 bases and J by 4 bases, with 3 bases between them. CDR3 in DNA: TGTGCCAGCAGCCTATATAATTCACCCCTCCACTTT. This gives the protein CASSLYNSPLHF.

The CDR3 coding sequence is TGTGCCAGCAGGGTTAGACAGTCAAGGACTAATGAAAAACTGTTTTTT. Amino acids: CASRVRQSRTNEKLFF. V usage is TRBV2 and J usage is TRBJ1-4; a possible D gene is TRBD1 (5 bases). Deletions cut 6 bases from V and 2 bases from J, with 16 bases between. The CDR3 spans 16 residues. Germline values: CDR1 SNHLY, CDR2 FYNNEI.

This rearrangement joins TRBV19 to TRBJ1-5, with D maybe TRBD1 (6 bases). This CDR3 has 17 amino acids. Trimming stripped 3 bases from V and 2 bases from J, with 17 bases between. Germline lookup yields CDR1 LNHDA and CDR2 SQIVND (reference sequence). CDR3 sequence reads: CASSMGQGPGGNQPQHF. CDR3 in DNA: TGTGCCAGTAGTATGGGACAAGGGCCCGGGGGCAATCAGCCCCAGCATTTT.

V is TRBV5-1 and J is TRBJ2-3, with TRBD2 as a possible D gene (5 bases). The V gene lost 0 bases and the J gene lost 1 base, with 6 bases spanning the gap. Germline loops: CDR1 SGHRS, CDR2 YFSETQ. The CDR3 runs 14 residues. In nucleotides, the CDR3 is TGCGCCAGCAGCTTGGGAGCGGGCACAGATACGCAGTATTTT. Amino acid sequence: CASSLGAGTDTQYF.